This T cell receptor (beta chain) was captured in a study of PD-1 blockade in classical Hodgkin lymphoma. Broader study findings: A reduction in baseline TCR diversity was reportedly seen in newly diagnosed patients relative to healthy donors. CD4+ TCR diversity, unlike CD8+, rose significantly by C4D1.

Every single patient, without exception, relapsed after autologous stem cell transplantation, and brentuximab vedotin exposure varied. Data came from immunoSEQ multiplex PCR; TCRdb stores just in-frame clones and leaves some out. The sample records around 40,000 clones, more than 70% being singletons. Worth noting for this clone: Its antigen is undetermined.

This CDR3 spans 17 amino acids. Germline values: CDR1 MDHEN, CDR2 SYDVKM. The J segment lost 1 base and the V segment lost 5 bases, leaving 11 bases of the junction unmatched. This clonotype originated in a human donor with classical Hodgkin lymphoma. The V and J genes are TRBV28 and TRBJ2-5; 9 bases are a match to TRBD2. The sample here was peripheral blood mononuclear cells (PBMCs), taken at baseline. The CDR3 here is CASSPSDQRGAQETQYF. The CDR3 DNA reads TGTGCCAGCAGTCCTTCGGATCAGCGGGGGGCCCAAGAGACCCAGTACTTC.